A single sample gave rise to the 3 T cell receptor beta chains below, sequenced in a study of early T cells in non-severe SARS-CoV-2 infection. TCRdb reanalysed the 5' RACE reads using MiXCR and keeps one entry per CDR3 protein. The sample carries about 84,000 distinct CDR3 sequences, 9.5% to 13% recorded once. Source material: whole blood. These receptors all stem from an adult who was a healthcare worker with PCR-confirmed SARS-CoV-2 infection or an uninfected control (not recorded which).

The table lists this clonotype with many counts. The chain joins TRBV7-9 to TRBJ1-5; no definite D call. This CDR3 comprises 14 residues. CDR1 and CDR2 from the germline V gene are SEHNR and FQNEAQ (reference sequence). Trimming took 2 bases from V and 7 from J, leaving 12 bases between them. The CDR3 sequence: CASSLIGDEQPQHF. CDR3 nucleotides: TGTGCCAGCAGCTTAATTGGGGATGAACAGCCCCAGCATTTT.

V usage is TRBV20-1 and J usage is TRBJ1-1; 9 bases line up with TRBD1. The germline V gene has CDR1 DFQATT and CDR2 SNEGSKA (reference sequence). The V and J ends lost 6 bases and 8 bases, in that order; junction bases with no gene match: 13. This CDR3 spans 14 amino acids. The CDR3 spells CSAPRTGATFEAFF. In DNA, the CDR3 is TGCAGTGCCCCCCGGACAGGGGCTACGTTCGAAGCTTTCTTT.

This clonotype was detected many times. The V gene is TRBV3-1, the J gene TRBJ1-2; no clear D. CDR3 length equals 13 residues. Germline lookup yields CDR1 LGHDT and CDR2 YNNKEL (reference sequence). Trimming removed 0 bases at V and 4 bases at J, with 6 bases between. In DNA, the CDR3 is TGTGCCAGCAGCCAAGAGCCCAGCTATGGCTACACCTTC. Translating gives CASSQEPSYGYTF.